A single sample gave rise to the 19 T cell receptor beta chains below, sequenced in a study of T cells after yellow fever vaccination. TCRdb recomputed calls from the 5' RACE reads with MiXCR, one row per CDR3 protein. The sample comprises some 160,000 distinct CDR3 sequences, about 7% of which are singletons, and about 2.5% rests with the top ten. Sequences were derived from CD4+ T cells sorted from PBMCs, sampled about 5 days after the first yellow fever vaccination. Receptors were obtained from a man aged 18-30 years who received the YFV17D yellow fever vaccine.

This clonotype occurred many times. V usage is TRBV10-3 and J usage is TRBJ2-1; D is perhaps TRBD2 (7 bases). The CDR3 consists of 19 residues. CDR1 ENHRY and CDR2 SYGVKD come from the germline V gene. The ends were cut back, 0 bases at V and 10 bases at J, with 28 bases in the middle. CDR3 region: CAISESTIRLGGRSGEQFF. CDR3 nucleotides: TGTGCCATCAGTGAGTCGACCATTCGACTGGGGGGGCGTTCGGGAGAGCAGTTCTTC.

This clonotype was observed a handful of times. V gene TRBV20-1 combines with J gene TRBJ2-7; D is ambiguous. The V end lost 5 bases, the J end lost 0 bases, and 5 bases lay between the germline ends. This CDR3 has 11 residues. Germline CDR1 and CDR2: DFQATT and SNEGSKA (reference sequence). In DNA, the CDR3 is TGCAGTGCTCTGAACTCCTACGAGCAGTACGTC. Its translation: CSALNSYEQYV.

Ten or more counts support this clonotype. This chain connects TRBV29-1 to TRBJ2-6; D unclear. Germline V gene data show CDR1 as SQVTM and CDR2 as ANQGSEA. This CDR3 is built from 13 residues. The V end lost 3 bases, the J end lost 0 bases, and 3 bases lay between the germline ends. The CDR3 bases are TGCAGCGTTGACGGCTCTGGGGCCAACGTCCTGACTTTC. This gives the protein CSVDGSGANVLTF.

Note on this clonotype: Possible read error: a much larger clone is one base away. The chain has TRBV20-1 and TRBJ1-4, with a weak D call TRBD1 (6 bases). Trimming removed 6 bases from V and 4 bases from J, with 12 bases in between. Germline assignment: CDR1 DFQATT and CDR2 SNEGSKA (reference sequence). This CDR3 comprises 13 residues. The CDR3 coding sequence is TGCAGTGCAGAGGGACATAATAATGAAAAACTGTTTTTT. Its protein product is CSAEGHNNEKLFF.

This chain links TRBV3-1 with TRBJ2-3; D is uncertain. Looked up from germline, CDR1 is LGHDT and CDR2 is YNNKEL (reference sequence). The CDR3 consists of 12 residues. The V end was cut by 2 bases, the J end by 6 bases, with 6 bases between. CDR3 amino acids: CASSQNLDTQYF. Here the CDR3 DNA reads TGTGCCAGCAGCCAAAACCTCGATACGCAGTATTTT.

The V call is TRBV6-5, the J call TRBJ2-2; 9 nucleotides match TRBD1. The V gene's germline CDR1 is MNHEY and CDR2 SVGAGI. CDR3 length: 17 residues. The V and J ends lost 7 bases and 0 bases, in that order; junction bases with no gene match: 9. CDR3 sequence: CASNNGDRASNTGELFF. The CDR3 coding sequence is TGTGCCAGCAATAACGGGGACAGGGCTTCGAACACCGGGGAGCTGTTTTTT.

This clonotype was found many times. V gene TRBV4-3 combines with J gene TRBJ1-2; the match to TRBD1 covers 7 bases. The germline gives CDR1 LGHNA, CDR2 YSLEER. J gave up 5 bases and V 0 bases, and 18 bases lay outside the gene matches. The CDR3 has 19 amino acids. This CDR3 reads CASSQDTEQGTLLGYGYTF. In nucleotides, the CDR3 is TGCGCCAGCAGCCAAGATACTGAACAGGGGACTCTACTAGGGTATGGCTACACCTTC.

This clonotype was found many times. This chain links TRBV6-2 or TRBV6-3 with TRBJ2-1; TRBD1 matches 10 bases. Germline V gene lookup returns CDR1 MNHEY and CDR2 SVGEGT. The CDR3 length is 18 residues. Trimming cost V 6 bases and J 7 bases; bases outside gene matches: 18. CDR3 region: CASRPRDRGLRGGNEQFF. CDR3 coding DNA: TGTGCCAGCAGGCCACGGGACAGGGGCCTTCGGGGGGGGAATGAGCAGTTCTTC.

This clonotype has a handful of counts. The chain carries TRBV7-2 and TRBJ2-1, with TRBD2 matching over 8 bases. Looked up from germline, CDR1 is SGHTA and CDR2 is FQGNSA. The junction had 9 bases not matched to a gene; V was cut back by 5 bases and J by 15 bases. The CDR3 has 12 amino acids. In DNA, the CDR3 is TGTGCCAGCAGCCCCTCGGGGGGGGCGCCGTTCTTC. This gives the protein CASSPSGGAPFF.

This clonotype was picked up many times. The chain has TRBV28 and TRBJ2-5; 10 nucleotides agree with TRBD1. J gave up 2 bases and V 5 bases, and 5 bases lay outside the gene matches. This CDR3 spans 15 amino acids. Germline V gene lookup returns CDR1 MDHEN and CDR2 SYDVKM. CDR3 DNA: TGTGCCAGCAGTGGACCGGGACAGGGGCAAGAGACCCAGTACTTC. It encodes CASSGPGQGQETQYF.

This clonotype was counted at least ten times. This chain joins TRBV5-1 and TRBJ2-3, with TRBD1 matching over 9 bases. Germline-derived CDR1 and CDR2 are SGHRS and YFSETQ. With V trimmed by 4 bases and J by 3 bases, 3 bases remained unmatched. This CDR3 has 14 residues. The CDR3 DNA is TGCGCCAGCAGCCAAGGACAGGGGACAGATACGCAGTATTTT. As protein: CASSQGQGTDTQYF. The variable domain in full, with the rest retrieved from reference TRBV5-1 and TRBJ2-3, is KAGVTQTPRYLIKTRGQQVTLSCSPISGHRSVSWYQQTPGQGLQFLFEYFSETQRNKGNFPGRFSGRQFSNSRSEMNVSTLELGDSALYLCASSQGQGTDTQYFGPGTRLTVL.

At least ten counts were recorded for this clonotype. The chain uses TRBV6-4 and TRBJ2-4; 9 nucleotides agree with TRBD2. CDR1 and CDR2 from the germline V gene are MRHNA and SNTAGT. Losses at the gene ends were 6 bases for V and 0 bases for J; bases not matched to a gene: 24. The CDR3 runs 22 residues. CDR3: CASRLEKRGAQISKLAKNIQYF. CDR3 sequence (DNA): TGTGCCAGCAGACTCGAAAAGCGGGGGGCACAAATTAGTAAACTAGCCAAAAACATTCAGTACTTC.

This clonotype has ten or more counts. The chain links TRBV5-1 to TRBJ2-1; TRBD2 matches 10 bases. This CDR3 comprises 17 residues. Germline CDR1 reads SGHRS; CDR2 reads YFSETQ. V was pared by 4 bases and J by 7 bases, with 14 bases of the junction left unmatched. The CDR3 spells CASSHLGSGGPKNEQFF. The CDR3 DNA reads as TGCGCCAGCAGCCACCTGGGTAGCGGGGGGCCGAAGAATGAGCAGTTCTTC.

The chain joins TRBV7-2 to TRBJ2-2; D remains unclear. CDR3 size: 14 residues. V lost 4 bases to trimming and J lost 4 bases, with 10 bases between them. Per the germline V gene, CDR1 is SGHTA and CDR2 is FQGNSA. The CDR3 sequence is CASSSWSGTGELFF. The CDR3 bases are TGTGCCAGCAGCTCCTGGAGTGGCACCGGGGAGCTGTTTTTT.

The sample holds many counts of this clonotype. V usage is TRBV7-9 and J usage is TRBJ1-6; 8 nucleotides match TRBD1. The CDR3 is 17 residues long. Germline V CDR1 and CDR2: SEHNR, FQNEAQ (reference sequence). The trim removed 2 bases at V and 3 bases at J, leaving 6 bases unmatched. CDR3 in DNA: TGTGCCAGCAGCTTATACGGGACAGGCAACTATAATTCACCCCTCCACTTT. The encoded protein is CASSLYGTGNYNSPLHF.

There are many counts of this clonotype. V and J are TRBV5-1 and TRBJ2-2; 9 nucleotides align to TRBD1. The CDR3 extends over 16 amino acids. V lost 3 bases to trimming and J lost 3 bases; unmatched junction nucleotides: 6. From germline, CDR1 is SGHRS and CDR2 YFSETQ. Here the CDR3 reads CASSSQGAMDTGELFF. The CDR3, as DNA: TGCGCCAGCAGCTCACAGGGGGCTATGGACACCGGGGAGCTGTTTTTT. Based on the CDR3 plus reference TRBV5-1 and TRBJ2-2, the full variable domain is KAGVTQTPRYLIKTRGQQVTLSCSPISGHRSVSWYQQTPGQGLQFLFEYFSETQRNKGNFPGRFSGRQFSNSRSEMNVSTLELGDSALYLCASSSQGAMDTGELFFGEGSRLTVL.

This clonotype appeared a few times. This chain connects TRBV7-2 to TRBJ2-7; unclear D gene. The germline V gene encodes CDR1 SGHTA and CDR2 FQGNSA. V shed 2 bases and J shed 5 bases, with 10 bases lying between them. This CDR3 contains 13 residues. CDR3 residues: CASSLIDRDEQYF. In nucleotides, the CDR3 is TGTGCCAGCAGCTTAATTGATAGGGACGAGCAGTACTTC.

This clonotype was seen repeatedly, ten times or more. V gene TRBV6-5 combines with J gene TRBJ2-1; 12 nucleotides match TRBD2. Germline assignment: CDR1 MNHEY and CDR2 SVGAGI. V lost 4 bases and J lost 8; bases outside the gene matches: 9. There are 16 residues in the CDR3. CDR3 bases: TGTGCCAGCAGTTGGGGACTAGCGGGTAGGGGGGATGAGCAGTTCTTC. It codes for CASSWGLAGRGDEQFF.

This clonotype was detected ten times or more. V and J are TRBV20-1 and TRBJ1-1, with D unclear. The germline V gene has CDR1 DFQATT and CDR2 SNEGSKA (reference sequence). The CDR3 runs to 12 residues. V lost 6 bases and J 0 bases, leaving 8 bases between the germline ends. CDR3 in DNA: TGCAGTGCCGTTACAATGAACACTGAAGCTTTCTTT. As protein: CSAVTMNTEAFF.